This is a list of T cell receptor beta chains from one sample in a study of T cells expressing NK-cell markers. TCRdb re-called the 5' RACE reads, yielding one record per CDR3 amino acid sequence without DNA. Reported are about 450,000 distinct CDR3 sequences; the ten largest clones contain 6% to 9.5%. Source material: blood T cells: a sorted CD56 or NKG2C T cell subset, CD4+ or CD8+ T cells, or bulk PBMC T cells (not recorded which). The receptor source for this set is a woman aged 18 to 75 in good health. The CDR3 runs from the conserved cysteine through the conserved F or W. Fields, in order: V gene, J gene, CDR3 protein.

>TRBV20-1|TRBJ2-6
CSARGQGISGANVLTF
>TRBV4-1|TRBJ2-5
CASSQLGLQETQYF
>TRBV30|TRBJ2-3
CAWSVRDPRDAQYF
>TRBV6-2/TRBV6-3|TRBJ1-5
CASSRQGTNQPQHF
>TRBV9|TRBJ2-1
CASSGGGGNSYNEQFF
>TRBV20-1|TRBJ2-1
CSARRAPRSVSGGRRYNEQFF
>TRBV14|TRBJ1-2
CASSVRPNYGYTF
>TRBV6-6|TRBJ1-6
CASSDRRSPLHF
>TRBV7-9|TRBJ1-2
CASSLAQGLGYTF
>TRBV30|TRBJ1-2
CAWSAYYGYTF
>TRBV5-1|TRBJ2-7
CASSSGDRRRAYEQYF
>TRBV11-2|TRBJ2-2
CASSPGWNTGELFF
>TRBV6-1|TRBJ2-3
CASRTLGLSTDTQYF
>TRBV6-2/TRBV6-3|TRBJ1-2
CASSRYRDGYTF
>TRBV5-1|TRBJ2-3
CASSLEGALADYDTQYF
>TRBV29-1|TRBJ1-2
CSVPRTGKGNYGYTF
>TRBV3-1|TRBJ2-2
CASSQLWSGNTGELFF
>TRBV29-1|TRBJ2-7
CSVGLAGRYEQYF
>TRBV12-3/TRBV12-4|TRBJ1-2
CASSFHQGGYGYTF
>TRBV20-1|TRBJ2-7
CSARLGQEQYF
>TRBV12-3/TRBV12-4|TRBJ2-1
CASSPRREGRNEQFF
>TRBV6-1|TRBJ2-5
CASSRPTSGRETQYF
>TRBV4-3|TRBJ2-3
CASSQDRGVADTQYF
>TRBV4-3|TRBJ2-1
CASSQSLAGEGNEQFF
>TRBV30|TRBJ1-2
CAGRDRENVNYGYTF
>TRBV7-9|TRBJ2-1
CASSRPGTGSNNEQFF
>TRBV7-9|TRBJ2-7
CASSSHRAPSSYEQYF
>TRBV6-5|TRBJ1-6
CASSLDRGSSYNSPLHF
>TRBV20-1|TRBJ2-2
CSARARGGRNTGELFF
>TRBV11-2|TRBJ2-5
CASSFGDTLSGETQYF
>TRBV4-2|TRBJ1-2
CASSQGGGRGIIGYTF
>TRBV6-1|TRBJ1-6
CASSLVGENSPLHF
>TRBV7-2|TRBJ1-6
CASSHNNSPLHF
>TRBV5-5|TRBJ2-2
CASSLSGAGLYTGELFF
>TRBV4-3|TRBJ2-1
CASSPHGTGQKEQFF
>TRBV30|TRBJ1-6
CAWSVGPRSLPPLHF
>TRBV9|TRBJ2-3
CASSVDSRLTQYF
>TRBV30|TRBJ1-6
CAWSLGNNSPLHF
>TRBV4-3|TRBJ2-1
CASSQGTRKGYGNEQFF
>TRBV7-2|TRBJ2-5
CASSSSLAGRETQYF